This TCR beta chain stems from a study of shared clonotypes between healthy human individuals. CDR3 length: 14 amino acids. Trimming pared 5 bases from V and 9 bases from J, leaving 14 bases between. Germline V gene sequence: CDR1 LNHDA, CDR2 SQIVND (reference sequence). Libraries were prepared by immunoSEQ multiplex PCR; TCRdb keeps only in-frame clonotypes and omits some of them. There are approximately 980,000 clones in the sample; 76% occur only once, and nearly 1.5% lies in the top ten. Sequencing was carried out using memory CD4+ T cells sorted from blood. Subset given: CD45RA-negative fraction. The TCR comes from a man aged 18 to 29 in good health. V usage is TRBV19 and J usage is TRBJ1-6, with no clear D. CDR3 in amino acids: CASSLRVSGSPLHF. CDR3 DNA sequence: TGTGCCAGTAGTCTTAGGGTGTCTGGTTCACCCCTCCACTTT.